This is a list of T cell receptor beta chains from one sample in a study of blood T cell repertoires in COVID-19. Repertoires were generated with immunoSEQ multiplex PCR, while TCRdb's copy carries only in-frame clones and drops some. The sample lists 55,000 to 75,000 clones; more than 75% were seen once. The sequenced sample was peripheral blood. These receptors were collected from a human donor in a cohort sampled during active COVID-19. Each CDR3 is given with its conserved first and last residue.

j_call v_call cdr3_aa
TRBJ2-7 TRBV10-3 CAISDSGTAPYEQYF
TRBJ2-7 TRBV27 CASSPLGGGRNEQYF
TRBJ2-3 TRBV30 CAWSALAGGPDTQYF
TRBJ2-7 TRBV7-2 CASSLGPTGGGYEQYF
TRBJ1-5 TRBV18 CASSPSGMGQPQHF
TRBJ2-7 TRBV4-1 CASSQGTTTYEQYF
TRBJ1-5 TRBV6-6 CASSPFKTGGQPYSNQPQHF
TRBJ1-2 TRBV19 CASSFRGDGYTF
TRBJ1-1 TRBV7-6 CASSLGTGQLNTEAFF
TRBJ2-5 TRBV15 CATSRVAGGETQYF
TRBJ1-2 TRBV27 CASKHHPGQTYGYTF
TRBJ2-7 TRBV5-6 CASSFRGRGSHEQYF
TRBJ1-5 TRBV27 CASSRMGGFAGNQPQHF
TRBJ2-7 TRBV30 CAWSAPQYEQYF
TRBJ1-1 TRBV7-2 CASSPRYSGTGVKRTEAFF
TRBJ2-7 TRBV5-1 CASSSLSGTGSTEQYF
TRBJ2-7 TRBV28 CASSLPRQGAYEQYF
TRBJ2-7 TRBV9 CASSVGGSSSYEQYF
TRBJ2-7 TRBV5-8 CASSKYLAGLGAYEQYF
TRBJ2-7 TRBV7-8 CASSLWSHEQYF
TRBJ2-5 TRBV24-1 CATSGPTGSETQYF
TRBJ1-3 TRBV7-2 CASSLGVTGNTIYF
TRBJ2-7 TRBV7-2 CASSLGRQTYEQYF
TRBJ1-1 TRBV7-9 CASSLGAREAFF
TRBJ2-7 TRBV7-2 CASSSQGSSYEQYF
TRBJ2-7 TRBV19 CASSRQGDSYEQYF
TRBJ2-1 TRBV13 CASSLGLGQGRNEQFF
TRBJ2-7 TRBV10-1 CASSPTVSSYEQYF
TRBJ2-1 TRBV6-2/TRBV6-3 CASSIRGTGAYNEQFF
TRBJ2-1 TRBV28 CATARGLINEQFF
TRBJ2-7 TRBV30 CAWSAQGYEQYF
TRBJ1-1 TRBV14 CASSQVGGTEAFF
TRBJ1-5 TRBV2 CASRTAYSNQPQHF
TRBJ1-6 TRBV11-2 CASSLVSGGAGNSPLHF
TRBJ1-5 TRBV5-8 CASSLEQTSNQPQHF
TRBJ2-7 TRBV11-2 CASSPLAELYEQYF
TRBJ1-5 TRBV3-1/TRBV3-2 CASSQASSNQPQHF
TRBJ1-6 TRBV2 CASSGGFAGWINSPLHF
TRBJ1-3 TRBV5-6 CASSLGLGLSGNTIYF
TRBJ2-7 TRBV7-8 CASSLGQSVEQYF
TRBJ1-3 TRBV4-3 CASSHGQGTQNTIYF
TRBJ1-5 TRBV6-6 CASSRLDRGDQPQHF
TRBJ1-1 TRBV20-1 CSASRQGRTEAFF
TRBJ2-7 TRBV6-6 CASSQRGGGYEQYF
TRBJ1-1 TRBV3-1/TRBV3-2 CASSRRTGGGETEAFF
TRBJ1-2 TRBV4-1 CASSHIRTFSSYGYTF
TRBJ2-7 TRBV10-3 CAIGTGVYEQYF
TRBJ1-1 TRBV6-2/TRBV6-3 CASSPRQGMNTEAFF
TRBJ1-5 TRBV6-2/TRBV6-3 CASSYHGQSNQPQHF
TRBJ2-6 TRBV9 CASRGLSSGANVLTF
TRBJ1-2 TRBV6-5 CASNTIGGYTF
TRBJ2-5 TRBV5-4 CASSLEGGRGETQYF
TRBJ1-2 TRBV5-5 CASSFPPRGGDLYTF